A selection of T cell receptor beta chains follows, all from one sample in a study of shared clonotypes between healthy human individuals. Produced via immunoSEQ multiplex PCR; TCRdb's table is partial and in-frame only. This sample has about 800,000 clones, with about 96% found just once. The sequenced sample was naive CD8+ T cells sorted from blood. Every receptor here comes from a man aged 25 to 40 in good health. CDR3s include the opening cysteine and the closing phenylalanine or tryptophan. A D gene is named only where the DNA matches it firmly. The size entry is marked missing in some rows and otherwise reads once, few, many or a size class.

d_call clone_size j_call v_call cdr3_aa cdr3_nt
- - TRBJ1-2 TRBV29-1 CSAYPWDYGYTF TGCAGCGCCTATCCTTGGGACTATGGCTACACCTTC
TRBD2 - TRBJ2-3 TRBV13 CASSLGLRGDTQYF TGTGCCAGCAGCTTAGGGTTGCGGGGGGATACGCAGTATTTT
- - TRBJ2-6 TRBV28 CASRPVSSGANVLTF TGTGCCAGCAGGCCCGTGTCCTCTGGGGCCAACGTCCTGACTTTC
TRBD1 once TRBJ1-1 TRBV9 CASSLTGGLTEAFF TGTGCCAGCAGCCTTACAGGGGGCTTAACTGAAGCTTTCTTT
TRBD1 once TRBJ2-5 TRBV5-1 CASSLEPWDRDQETQYF TGCGCCAGCAGCTTGGAACCTTGGGACAGGGACCAAGAGACCCAGTACTTC
TRBD1 - TRBJ2-1 TRBV7-9 CASSSSPGTGSHEQFF TGTGCCAGCAGCTCCTCACCCGGGACAGGGTCCCATGAGCAGTTCTTC
- once TRBJ2-1 TRBV7-6 CASSPSPAGVGQFF TGTGCCAGCAGCCCCTCTCCCGCAGGGGTAGGTCAGTTCTTC
TRBD1 - TRBJ1-2 TRBV29-1 CSAIRDSGYTF TGCAGCGCTATCCGGGACAGTGGCTACACCTTC
- - TRBJ1-2 TRBV7-2 CASSLAFHRIQANYGYTF TGTGCCAGCAGCTTAGCCTTTCACAGGATCCAAGCTAACTATGGCTACACCTTC
TRBD1 - TRBJ1-1 TRBV11-2 CASSWGPTGGTNTEAFF TGTGCCAGCAGCTGGGGCCCGACAGGGGGTACGAACACTGAAGCTTTCTTT
- - TRBJ2-7 TRBV10-3 CAISDVGTYEQYF TGTGCCATCAGTGACGTCGGAACCTACGAGCAGTACTTC
TRBD2 - TRBJ2-3 TRBV4-1 CASSQDYGLVNTDTQYF TGCGCCAGCAGCCAAGATTACGGACTAGTTAACACAGATACGCAGTATTTT
- - TRBJ1-3 TRBV7-3 CASSLNSGNTIYF TGTGCCAGCAGCTTAAACTCTGGAAACACCATATATTTT
TRBD1 - TRBJ2-7 TRBV29-1 CSVELGQGFYEQYF TGCAGCGTTGAATTGGGACAGGGATTTTACGAGCAGTACTTC
- - TRBJ2-2 TRBV9 CASSVTDGFGELFF TGTGCCAGCAGCGTAACAGACGGGTTTGGGGAGCTGTTTTTT
TRBD2 - TRBJ2-7 TRBV29-1 CSVLLAGSYEQYF TGCAGCGTTTTATTAGCGGGATCCTACGAGCAGTACTTC
- - TRBJ2-6 TRBV7-9 CAEIRKKGGQHGDVLTF TGTGCTGAAATTAGGAAGAAGGGTGGGCAACATGGGGACGTCCTGACTTTC
TRBD1 - TRBJ2-7 TRBV30 CAWSAGQGIYEQYF TGTGCCTGGAGCGCCGGACAGGGGATCTACGAGCAGTACTTC
TRBD2 - TRBJ2-7 TRBV19 CASSPYLAGGTEQYF TGTGCCAGTAGTCCCTACCTAGCGGGAGGAACCGAGCAGTACTTC
TRBD1 - TRBJ2-7 TRBV6-1 CASSEAPGQVSYEQYF TGTGCCAGCAGTGAAGCTCCGGGACAGGTCTCCTACGAGCAGTACTTC